This T cell receptor (beta chain) was identified in a study of CD8+CD57+ T cells in acquired aplastic anemia. Study as a whole: Mean DNA quantity obtained from sorted CD4+ and CD8+ cells was 3 to 4 ug. Reads per healthy sample averaged approximately 10 million (CD4+) and 11.0 million (CD8+). Study observations and caveats: The study found no significant CD8+ Simpson's diversity difference between patients and controls.

A remark on this clonotype: What it binds is not known.

V shed 7 bases and J shed 4 bases, with 20 bases lying between them. This CDR3 is built from 16 residues. CDR1 is MGHDK and CDR2 is SYGVNS in the germline V gene. Template material for TCR beta VDJ and CDR3 profiling consisted of genomic DNA. From the reads, TCRdb called clonotypes with MiXCR, one entry per CDR3 protein. This table has tens of thousands of distinct CDR3 sequences, about 73% appearing once. V is TRBV25-1 and J is TRBJ1-3; tentatively, D is TRBD1 (6 bases). This receptor was identified in a human donor in good health, serving as a control. Material for sequencing was sorted CD4+, CD8+, or CD8+CD57+ T cells (not recorded which) from PBMCs. CDR3 amino acids: CASIPKQGNYGNTIYF. For the CDR3, the DNA is TGTGCCAGCATCCCCAAACAGGGAAATTACGGAAACACCATATATTTT.